The text below deals with one T cell receptor beta chain. This table comes from immunoSEQ multiplex PCR, and its TCRdb copy is limited to in-frame clones, with some not included. The table lists 60,000 to 90,000 clones, more than 75% of them singletons. The sample is drawn from a study of OX40 agonist ivuxolimab in advanced cancers. The origin of this receptor is an adult with an advanced solid tumor such as melanoma, head and neck, liver or kidney cancer. The input for sequencing was CD4+ or CD8+ T cells sorted from blood, taken in a trial of the OX40 agonist ivuxolimab.

The CDR3 sequence is CASSLGGLNTGELFF. CDR3 bases: TGTGCCAGCAGCTTAGGGGGCCTGAACACCGGGGAGCTGTTTTTT. The chain recombines TRBV7-9 with TRBJ2-2; TRBD1 is a possible D gene (5 bases). Trimming left V 1 base short and J 1 base short, with 7 bases between. There are 15 residues in the CDR3. Germline V lookup: CDR1 SEHNR, CDR2 FQNEAQ (reference sequence).